These 14 T cell receptor beta chains share one sample of origin, sequenced in a study of beta chain features in type 1 diabetes. Study-wide findings and caveats: People with Type 1 diabetes carried modestly yet significantly shorter TCRB CDR3s in all four CD4+ subsets.

For these TCRs, the target antigens are not known. Every bit of the isolated RNA underwent reverse transcription, so sequencing read expressed TCRB transcripts. The assay was immunoSEQ multiplex PCR, and TCRdb's table has in-frame clones only and misses some. The table includes 400,000 or so clones, about 12% detected once. Sequencing was done on a sample of naive CD4+ T cells from blood. These receptors came from a woman aged 18-30 years with type 1 diabetes.

V is TRBV18 and J is TRBJ2-7, with 7 bases matching TRBD1. This CDR3 comprises 15 residues. Germline V gene lookup returns CDR1 KGHSH and CDR2 LQKENI. The V and J ends lost 3 bases and 6 bases, in that order; junction bases with no gene match: 11. Here the CDR3 reads CASSPPGGGLSEQYF. DNA for the CDR3: TGTGCCAGCTCACCGCCAGGGGGTGGTCTATCCGAGCAGTACTTC.

The genes are TRBV28 and TRBJ2-5, with 9 positions matching TRBD2. CDR3 length: 16 amino acids. Trimming took 5 bases from V and 7 from J; bases not matched to a gene: 14. The germline CDR1 and CDR2 sequences are MDHEN and SYDVKM. The CDR3 loop is CASSPRGRLAAWTQYF. CDR3 nucleotide sequence: TGTGCCAGCAGTCCGCGAGGCAGACTAGCGGCCTGGACCCAGTACTTC.

The genes are TRBV30 and TRBJ2-7; tentatively, D is TRBD1 (6 bases). Trimming stripped 5 bases from V and 7 bases from J, with 18 bases between. The germline V gene encodes CDR1 GTSNPN and CDR2 SVGIG (reference sequence). The CDR3 runs 13 residues. For the CDR3, the DNA is TGTGCCTGGGCCCAGGGGCAGGGTAGGGAGCAGTACTTC. The encoded protein is CAWAQGQGREQYF.

V is TRBV7-2 and J is TRBJ2-3; 9 bases are a match to TRBD2. Trimming removed 1 base from V and 6 bases from J; junction bases left unmatched: 5. Germline V gene lookup returns CDR1 SGHTA and CDR2 FQGNSA. The CDR3 spans 15 residues. In nucleotides, the CDR3 is TGTGCCAGCAGCTTAGTGGCGGGAGGGGGGGATACGCAGTATTTT. It codes for CASSLVAGGGDTQYF. Looking up the rest from reference TRBV7-2 and TRBJ2-3 gives the full variable domain: GAGVSQSPSNKVTEKGKDVELRCDPISGHTALYWYRQSLGQGLEFLIYFQGNSAPDKSGLPSDRFSAERTGGSVSTLTIQRTQQEDSAVYLCASSLVAGGGDTQYFGPGTRLTVL.

The CDR3 is CAWRTVNTEAFF. The DNA of the CDR3 is TGTGCCTGGAGGACAGTGAACACTGAAGCTTTCTTT. The rearrangement links TRBV30 to TRBJ1-1; the D gene is possibly TRBD1 (5 bases). The germline gives CDR1 GTSNPN, CDR2 SVGIG (reference sequence). The CDR3 loop spans 12 amino acids. Trimming removed 3 bases at V and 0 bases at J, with 5 bases between.

The rearrangement uses TRBV5-1 and TRBJ1-1, with 9 nucleotides matching TRBD1. Germline V gives CDR1 SGHRS, CDR2 YFSETQ. The CDR3 totals 15 residues. Losses at the gene ends were 4 bases for V and 1 base for J; bases not matched to a gene: 5. The CDR3 DNA follows: TGCGCCAGCAGCCAATCGACAGGGGGGAACACTGAAGCTTTCTTT. It codes for CASSQSTGGNTEAFF.

The chain couples TRBV5-4 to TRBJ2-5; TRBD2 matches at 8 bases. Germline V CDR1 and CDR2: SGHNT, YYREEE (reference sequence). CDR3 length: 16 amino acids. V shed 4 bases and J 8 bases; nucleotides not matched to a gene: 16. The CDR3 nucleotides are TGTGCCAGCAGCCGGGCGGGGCCTAGCGGGCCTCGAACCCAGTACTTC. This sequence encodes CASSRAGPSGPRTQYF.

The gene calls are TRBV5-1 and TRBJ1-2; D ambiguous. The germline CDR1 and CDR2 sequences are SGHRS and YFSETQ. Trimming took off 2 bases at V and 2 bases at J, with 10 bases between the two ends. This CDR3 region has 14 residues. CDR3 protein: CASSLIGMNYGYTF. The CDR3 DNA reads as TGCGCCAGCAGCTTAATCGGTATGAACTATGGCTACACCTTC.

This clone has only a few counts. This sequence joins TRBV5-6 and TRBJ2-2; D gene unclear. Germline V gene lookup returns CDR1 SGHDT and CDR2 YYEEEE. This CDR3 is 16 amino acids long. Trimming shortened V by 1 base and J by 3 bases, and 13 bases separated the two germline ends. The CDR3 sequence: CASSLSVLLDTGELFF. The DNA for the CDR3 is TGTGCCAGCAGCTTGTCTGTCCTTTTAGACACCGGGGAGCTGTTTTTT.

This chain connects TRBV21-1 to TRBJ2-2; TRBD2, the D gene given by the table, was not confirmed from the DNA. TRBV21-1 is classified as a pseudogene. The CDR3 extends over 19 amino acids. The CDR3 loop reads CASSKVSGRATLNTGELFF. CDR3 DNA sequence: TGTGCCAGCAGCAAAGTTAGCGGGAGGGCCACGCTGAACACCGGGGAGCTGTTTTTT.

This clone was seen more than once but under ten times. The CDR3 protein is CAWSVPSGREDTGELFF. The CDR3 nucleotides read TGTGCCTGGAGTGTACCTAGCGGGAGGGAGGACACCGGGGAGCTGTTTTTT. V gene TRBV30 combines with J gene TRBJ2-2; 12 bases line up with TRBD2. The CDR3 is 17 residues long. Germline CDR1 reads GTSNPN; CDR2 reads SVGIG (reference sequence). V shed 0 bases, J shed 3 bases, and the junction held 5 bases outside the gene matches.

This chain connects TRBV15 to TRBJ2-2, with 8 positions matching TRBD1. The CDR3 has 15 residues. Germline V gives CDR1 LNHNV, CDR2 YYDKDF (reference sequence). Germline trimming cut 2 bases from V and 7 bases from J; bases unmatched to any gene: 6. The chain's CDR3 is CATSRWTGKFGELFF. The CDR3, as DNA: TGTGCCACCAGCAGATGGACAGGGAAATTCGGGGAGCTGTTTTTT. Variable domain in full (rest from reference TRBV15 and TRBJ2-2): DAMVIQNPRYQVTQFGKPVTLSCSQTLNHNVMYWYQQKSSQAPKLLFHYYDKDFNNEADTPDNFQSRRPNTSFCFLDIRSPGLGDTAMYLCATSRWTGKFGELFFGEGSRLTVL.

This clone has more than one count but fewer than ten. The V and J genes are TRBV12-5 and TRBJ2-1; 11 nucleotides agree with TRBD2. The germline gives CDR1 LGHNT, CDR2 FRNRAP. The CDR3 totals 17 residues. V trimming: 7 bases; J trimming: 0 bases; junction bases outside the gene matches: 8. CDR3 protein: CASAYQTSGSSYNEQFF. CDR3 nucleotides: TGTGCTAGTGCCTACCAAACTAGCGGGAGCTCCTACAATGAGCAGTTCTTC.

The chain is built from TRBV6-4 and TRBJ2-6; possibly TRBD1 for D (5 bases). The CDR3 runs to 16 residues. Per germline, CDR1 MRHNA and CDR2 SNTAGT. Between the trimmed V and J ends, which lost 5 bases and 1 base, there was a span of 12 bases. This CDR3 is CASSPRAGSGANVLTF. The CDR3, as DNA: TGTGCCAGCAGTCCCAGGGCAGGGTCTGGGGCCAACGTCCTGACTTTC.